The T cell receptor beta chain described here comes from a study of cytomegalovirus exposure and HLA in healthy donors. Turning to the study itself: About 85 million unique TCRs from HLA-typed donors were held in an early release of data.

Use of 60 Vbeta and 13 Jbeta primers characterized the PCR. Generated by immunoSEQ multiplex PCR, the TCRdb table keeps only in-frame clones and is missing some. The sample has around 150,000 clones, 70% to 90% seen once. Findings of the study overall: Highest at DRB1 and lowest at HLA-C, TCR association rates differed among HLA loci in a later analysis. With high specificity and sensitivity, the classifier reportedly diagnosed cytomegalovirus status. The authors later found most CMV-associated TCR beta chains appeared HLA-restricted.

The table lists this clone with a few counts. Its antigen is not identified. V gave up 4 bases and J gave up 1 base; unmatched junction bases: 7. The CDR3 consists of 16 residues. Germline V gives CDR1 PRHDT, CDR2 FYEKMQ (reference sequence). Sequencing was performed on PBMCs. The TCR originated in a man younger than 30 in good health and CMV-seropositive. The V and J genes are TRBV13 and TRBJ1-2, with 9 bases matching TRBD1. The CDR3 bases are TGTGCCAGCAGCTCAAAATGGGACAGGGATAACTATGGCTACACCTTC. Amino acids: CASSSKWDRDNYGYTF.